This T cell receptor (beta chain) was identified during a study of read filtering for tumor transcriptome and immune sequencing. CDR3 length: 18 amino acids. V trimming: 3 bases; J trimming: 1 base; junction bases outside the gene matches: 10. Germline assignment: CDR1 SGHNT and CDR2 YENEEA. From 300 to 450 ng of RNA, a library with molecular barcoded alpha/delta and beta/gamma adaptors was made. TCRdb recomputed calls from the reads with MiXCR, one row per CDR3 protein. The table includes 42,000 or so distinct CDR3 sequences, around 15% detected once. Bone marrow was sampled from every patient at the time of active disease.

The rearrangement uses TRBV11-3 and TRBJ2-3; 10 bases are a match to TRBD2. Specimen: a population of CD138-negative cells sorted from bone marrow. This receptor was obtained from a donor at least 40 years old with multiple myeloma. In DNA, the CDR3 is TGTGCCAGCAGCTTTGAAGCGGGAGGGCCCGTCGGCACAGATACGCAGTATTTT. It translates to CASSFEAGGPVGTDTQYF.